This T cell receptor (beta chain) was obtained from a study of blood T cells in healthy people across ages. This clonotype was counted a few times. CDR1 is SGHTA and CDR2 is FQGNSA in the germline V gene. The CDR3 covers 13 residues. The germline V and J ends were trimmed by 5 bases and 6 bases, with 12 bases remaining between them. The second PCR ran about 6 to 12 cycles with a sample-barcoded 5' primer and J-beta primers. TCRdb recomputed calls from the 5' RACE reads with MiXCR, one row per CDR3 protein. The sample carries approximately 670,000 distinct CDR3 sequences, approximately 40% recorded once.

The TCR comes from an elderly man in good health. The specimen was blood. V gene TRBV7-2 combines with J gene TRBJ2-3; no clear D. CDR3 protein: CASSVPSRDTQYF. The DNA for the CDR3 is TGTGCCAGCAGCGTGCCGTCTCGGGATACGCAGTATTTT.